This T cell receptor (beta chain) emerged from a study of T cell changes during pregnancy in multiple sclerosis. TCRdb keeps only in-frame clones here, not all; method: immunoSEQ multiplex PCR. The sample contains some 95,000 clones, about 92% of which appear only once. This CDR3 comprises 13 residues. Germline V gene sequence: CDR1 KGHSH, CDR2 LQKENI. The V and J ends lost 1 base and 5 bases respectively, with 8 bases between them. The chain uses TRBV18 and TRBJ2-5, with unresolved D. This TCR was sampled from a female donor with multiple sclerosis, enrolled in a pregnancy study. Source: peripheral blood, taken in the first trimester of pregnancy. In DNA form, the CDR3 reads TGTGCCAGCTCACCACTCCCCTCGGAGACCCAGTACTTC. Its translation is CASSPLPSETQYF.